This T cell receptor beta chain was identified during a study of T cells in Graves' hyperthyroidism and ophthalmopathy. RNA transcripts gave rise to amplified TCR beta CDR3 regions. A set of HTBI primers served as the primers for a first-round RT-PCR of the TCR CDR3. TCRdb reprocessed the multiplex PCR reads with MiXCR, giving one entry per CDR3 protein. The sample contains approximately 530,000 distinct CDR3 sequences, 15% to 20% of which appear only once. This clonotype was seen many times. CDR3 length equals 15 residues. Germline CDR1 is SGHRS and CDR2 is YFSETQ. V trimming: 4 bases; J trimming: 8 bases; junction bases outside the gene matches: 10.

The chain uses TRBV5-1 and TRBJ1-2, with TRBD1 identical over 11 bases. Sequencing was carried out using blood. The source of this sequence is a man aged 40-49 years with Graves' ophthalmopathy. DNA for the CDR3: TGCGCCAGCAGCCCCCGGGGACAGGGGGTTGAGGGCTACACCTTC. Translating gives CASSPRGQGVEGYTF.